This T cell receptor beta chain was sequenced in a study of blood T cell repertoires in COVID-19. Study-level background: From the United States, Italy and Spain came samples of acute and convalescent COVID-19. T cells, B-cell-depleted T cells, or PBMCs supplied cDNA or gDNA.

This clone was picked up one time. Authors' data handling: Amplification with reference gene primers provided the estimates of nucleated cell counts. This table comes from immunoSEQ multiplex PCR, and its TCRdb copy is limited to in-frame clones, with some not included. The D gene and trimming were derived from the DNA, and the V and J assignments and clone size from that table. Here the sample spans 81,000 or so clones, around 88% being singletons. The CDR3 length is 15 residues. Per germline, CDR1 MNHEY and CDR2 SVGAGI. V lost 6 bases to trimming and J lost 4 bases, with 15 bases between them. This chain uses TRBV6-5 with TRBJ1-4; D is possibly TRBD1 (5 bases). Material for sequencing was peripheral blood. The clonotype comes from a man in his fifties with active COVID-19. The CDR3 nucleotides read TGTGCCAGCAGGGCCCCGAACAGGAGTAATGAAAAACTGTTTTTT. As protein: CASRAPNRSNEKLFF.